This TCR beta chain is drawn from a study of T-cell reconstitution after alpha-beta-depleted transplantation in children. TCRbeta library preparation incorporated unique molecular identifiers. TCRdb re-called the PCR reads with MiXCR, one entry per CDR3 protein. The sample gives about 640,000 distinct CDR3 sequences, 16% of which show up once; over 0.95% is in the top ten. This clonotype was detected many times. V lost 8 bases to trimming and J lost 1 base, with 9 bases between them. This CDR3 contains 13 residues. Germline CDR1 reads DFQATT; CDR2 reads SNEGSKA (reference sequence). This sample comprised PBMCs from the stem cell graft donor, obtained from the stem cell graft. The chain couples TRBV20-1 to TRBJ1-6; TRBD1 is a possible D gene (5 bases). The receptor's source is a human donor who donated a stem cell graft to a child with acute myeloid leukemia. CDR3 in DNA: TGCAGTTCCAGGGTGTCCTATAATTCACCCCTCCACTTT. Its translation: CSSRVSYNSPLHF.